This T cell receptor (beta chain) was sequenced in a study of T cell repertoires in cytomegalovirus infection. Turning to the study itself: Signatures in public TCR beta sequences pointed to both CMV infection and matching HLA type. General study results and limits: Across the ex vivo response, the dominant clonotypes were HLA-C-restricted CMV-specific TCR beta clonotypes.

With regard to this clonotype: What it binds is unknown.

TCRdb re-called the reads through MiXCR, storing one row per CDR3 protein. The data contain roughly 720,000 distinct CDR3 sequences, 35% to 40% of them singletons. This TCR came from a human donor in good health (CMV status not recorded). Some clones in this sample may be carry-over from other donors' samples. Input material: PBMCs.

CDR3 sequence (DNA): TGTGCCAGCAGCTTATATACCAGGGTAATAGAGGATGGCTACACCTTC. It is translated as CASSLYTRVIEDGYTF. The rearrangement uses TRBV7-2 and TRBJ1-2; maybe TRBD1 (5 bases). This CDR3 has 16 residues. Trimming shortened V by 2 bases and J by 6 bases, and 19 bases separated the two germline ends. Germline V lookup: CDR1 SGHTA, CDR2 FQGNSA.